The 15 T cell receptor beta chains below all came from one sample that was sequenced in a study of a mutant IDH1 vaccine in newly diagnosed glioma. These receptors are not linked to any known antigen. This sample's time point: week 5, during vaccination. Vaccinated patients received 300 ug of mutant IDH1 20-mer peptide per dose, with topical imiquimod. The method was immunoSEQ multiplex PCR; TCRdb's version includes in-frame clones alone and lacks a portion of them. The sample records tens of thousands of clones, more than 60% being singletons. The material sequenced was PBMCs, taken from a glioma patient whose treatment included an IDH1 peptide vaccine. The receptors were sampled from a middle-aged man with glioma. Some clones in this sample may be carry-over from other donors' samples.

The CDR3 DNA follows: TGTGCCAGCAGCCAACTCTCCGGTACCTATGGCTACACCTTC. This translates into CASSQLSGTYGYTF. The chain recombines TRBV14 with TRBJ1-2; D unresolved. This CDR3 spans 14 amino acids. V was pared by 2 bases and J by 4 bases, with 11 bases between. Germline V lookup: CDR1 SGHDN, CDR2 FVKESK.

V usage is TRBV11-2 and J usage is TRBJ1-2, with 8 nucleotides matching TRBD1. The CDR3 runs to 15 residues. The J segment lost 3 bases and the V segment lost 5 bases, leaving 8 bases of the junction unmatched. Germline V gene sequence: CDR1 SGHAT, CDR2 FQNNGV. The CDR3 DNA follows: TGTGCCAGCAGCGCTAGAGAACAGGGGGACTATGGCTACACCTTC. Its protein product is CASSAREQGDYGYTF.

The chain links TRBV9 to TRBJ2-3; D is uncertain. V lost 0 bases and J lost 4, with 6 bases in between. Per germline, CDR1 SGDLS and CDR2 YYNGEE. This CDR3 has 13 residues. The DNA of the CDR3 is TGTGCCAGCAGCGTAGCTGTCGCAGATACGCAGTATTTT. It specifies CASSVAVADTQYF. Complete variable domain (other parts from reference TRBV9 and TRBJ2-3): DSGVTQTPKHLITATGQRVTLRCSPRSGDLSVYWYQQSLDQGLQFLIQYYNGEERAKGNILERFSAQQFPDLHSELNLSSLELGDSALYFCASSVAVADTQYFGPGTRLTVL.

The chain uses TRBV30 and TRBJ1-2; D perhaps matches TRBD1 (5 bases). Germline values: CDR1 GTSNPN, CDR2 SVGIG (reference sequence). The CDR3 contains 12 residues. V was clipped by 5 bases and J by 8 bases, with 15 bases between them. Here the CDR3 DNA reads TGTGCCTGGGATAAGGGGCGGAAGGGCTACACCTTC. Its translation is CAWDKGRKGYTF.

This chain joins TRBV30 and TRBJ1-1; 7 nucleotides line up with TRBD1. V trimming: 2 bases; J trimming: 5 bases; junction bases outside the gene matches: 5. CDR1 GTSNPN and CDR2 SVGIG come from the germline V gene (reference sequence). This CDR3 is built from 13 residues. DNA for the CDR3: TGTGCCTGGAGTCGACAGGGTGGGACTGAAGCTTTCTTT. Translation: CAWSRQGGTEAFF.

The rearrangement joins TRBV7-3 to TRBJ2-1; D may be TRBD2 (6 bases). Germline lookup yields CDR1 SGHTA and CDR2 FQGTGA. The ends were cut back, 2 bases at V and 1 base at J, with 12 bases in the middle. The CDR3 consists of 16 residues. CDR3 nucleotides: TGTGCCAGCAGCTTACGCGGGGAGACTTCCTACAATGAGCAGTTCTTC. Translation gives CASSLRGETSYNEQFF. The full variable domain, completed using reference TRBV7-3 and TRBJ2-1, is GAGVSQTPSNKVTEKGKYVELRCDPISGHTALYWYRQSLGQGPEFLIYFQGTGAADDSGLPNDRFFAVRPEGSVSTLKIQRTERGDSAVYLCASSLRGETSYNEQFFGPGTRLTVL.

The rearrangement joins TRBV5-1 to TRBJ1-1; no clear D gene. V gave up 1 base and J gave up 11 bases, with 15 bases separating them. The CDR3 is made up of 13 amino acids. Germline lookup yields CDR1 SGHRS and CDR2 YFSETQ. Here the CDR3 reads CASSLKEPHRAFF. DNA for the CDR3: TGCGCCAGCAGCTTGAAAGAGCCACATAGGGCTTTCTTT.

This clone was seen a single time. The rearrangement joins TRBV7-2 to TRBJ1-3; D ambiguous. Germline-derived CDR1 and CDR2 are SGHTA and FQGNSA. CDR3 length equals 17 residues. The V and J ends lost 3 bases and 0 bases respectively, with 15 bases between them. CDR3 bases: TGTGCCAGCAGCTTCGGACGGACGGGGTTCTCTGGAAACACCATATATTTT. It encodes CASSFGRTGFSGNTIYF.

The CDR3 is CASRQGTYTEAFF. CDR3 bases: TGTGCCAGCAGGCAGGGTACGTACACTGAAGCTTTCTTT. The chain uses TRBV2 and TRBJ1-1; possible D gene TRBD1, 5 bases. The CDR3 length is 13 residues. V gave up 6 bases and J gave up 3 bases, with 11 bases separating them. CDR1 is SNHLY and CDR2 is FYNNEI in the germline V gene.

The chain is built from TRBV5-1 and TRBJ1-1; D possibly corresponds to TRBD1 (5 bases). Germline CDR1 SGHRS, CDR2 YFSETQ. The CDR3 totals 13 residues. The V gene lost 3 bases and the J gene lost 5 bases, with 11 bases spanning the gap. The DNA for the CDR3 is TGCGCCAGCAGCTGGGGGGGTGGGACTGAAGCTTTCTTT. Amino acid sequence: CASSWGGGTEAFF.

The gene calls are TRBV5-6 and TRBJ1-2, with D hard to call. This CDR3 comprises 10 residues. With 5 bases removed from V and 4 bases from J, the gap between germline ends came to 3 bases. CDR1 is SGHDT and CDR2 is YYEEEE in the germline V gene. In DNA form, the CDR3 reads TGTGCCAGCAGTGGCTATGGCTACACCTTC. Translation: CASSGYGYTF.

J is TRBJ1-6 and V is TRBV5-4; D is possibly TRBD1 (5 bases). The CDR3 runs to 15 residues. Trimming left V 9 bases short and J 7 bases short, with 20 bases between. Germline V gene lookup returns CDR1 SGHNT and CDR2 YYREEE (reference sequence). CDR3 in amino acids: CAIHEPGRLNSPLHF. CDR3 nucleotide sequence: TGTGCCATACATGAACCGGGACGTCTAAATTCACCCCTCCACTTT.

With respect to this clone: Compared with germline, one end of the junction differs, possibly owing to a read error. This chain links TRBV30 with TRBJ1-5; no firm D call. Germline values: CDR1 GTSNPN, CDR2 SVGIG (reference sequence). CDR3 size: 13 residues. This CDR3 reads CAWSGVSSQTQHF. As DNA, the CDR3 is TGTGCCTGGAGTGGGGTGTCCAGTCAGACCCAGCATTTT.

The chain recombines TRBV19 with TRBJ1-1, with D possibly TRBD1 on 6 matching bases. CDR3 size: 16 residues. The germline V gene encodes CDR1 LNHDA and CDR2 SQIVND (reference sequence). The V gene lost 2 bases and the J gene lost 1 base, with 14 bases spanning the gap. Here the CDR3 reads CASSISGHNANTEAFF. The DNA of the CDR3 is TGTGCCAGTAGTATATCGGGACACAACGCGAACACTGAAGCTTTCTTT.

A few counts support this clone. J is TRBJ1-6 and V is TRBV14, with D possibly matching TRBD1 (6 bases). CDR3 length equals 15 residues. Trimming left V 4 bases short and J 6 bases short, with 13 bases between. Looked up from germline, CDR1 is SGHDN and CDR2 is FVKESK. The CDR3 nucleotides are TGTGCCAGCAGCCCTCTACAGGGTACTAATTCACCCCTCCACTTT. It is translated as CASSPLQGTNSPLHF.